The 5 T cell receptor beta chains below all came from one sample that was sequenced in a study of cytomegalovirus exposure and HLA in healthy donors. The PCR had 60 Vbeta and 13 Jbeta primers. Data came from immunoSEQ multiplex PCR; TCRdb stores just in-frame clones and leaves some out. In the table there are about 140,000 clones, more than 75% of which are singletons. The sequenced sample was PBMCs. These receptors were collected from a man aged 45 to 65 in good health and CMV-seronegative.

The chain has TRBV6-5 and TRBJ1-1; 10 nucleotides align to TRBD1. In germline, CDR1 is MNHEY, CDR2 SVGAGI. The CDR3 extends over 15 amino acids. Germline trimming cut 0 bases from V and 11 bases from J; bases unmatched to any gene: 9. This chain's CDR3 is CASSYSYMTGGVAFF. The CDR3 DNA sequence: TGTGCCAGCAGTTACTCATATATGACAGGGGGCGTTGCTTTCTTT.

This clone was observed a handful of times. V and J are TRBV7-6 and TRBJ1-2, with TRBD1 matching over 7 bases. From germline, CDR1 is SGHVS and CDR2 FNYEAQ. This CDR3 is 11 amino acids long. Trimming at V came to 9 bases and at J to 6 bases, leaving 4 bases not matched to a gene. CDR3 in amino acids: CASGDSHGYTF. Written as DNA, the CDR3 is TGTGCCAGTGGGGACAGCCATGGCTACACCTTC.

V usage is TRBV9 and J usage is TRBJ1-2; 9 positions agree with TRBD1. J lost 3 bases, V lost 4 bases, and 7 bases had no gene match. This CDR3 has 15 residues. Germline lookup yields CDR1 SGDLS and CDR2 YYNGEE. The CDR3 is CASSLRDRADYGYTF. The CDR3 DNA follows: TGTGCCAGCAGCCTAAGGGACAGGGCCGACTATGGCTACACCTTC.

The chain employs TRBV6-1 and TRBJ2-6; TRBD2 agrees at 10 bases. CDR3 length equals 15 residues. Germline trimming cut 11 bases from V and 2 bases from J; bases unmatched to any gene: 6. Germline CDR1 is MNHNS and CDR2 is SASEGT. The CDR3 region is CAGNSGGTGANVLTF. CDR3 in DNA: TGTGCCGGGAATAGCGGGGGGACTGGGGCCAACGTCCTGACTTTC.

The rearrangement uses TRBV6-5 and TRBJ2-4; D is ambiguous. CDR3 length equals 16 residues. CDR1 MNHEY and CDR2 SVGAGI come from the germline V gene. The ends were cut back, 0 bases at V and 0 bases at J, with 9 bases in the middle. Here the CDR3 DNA reads TGTGCCAGCAGTTACTCGACTGGGTTAGCCAAAAACATTCAGTACTTC. It translates to CASSYSTGLAKNIQYF.